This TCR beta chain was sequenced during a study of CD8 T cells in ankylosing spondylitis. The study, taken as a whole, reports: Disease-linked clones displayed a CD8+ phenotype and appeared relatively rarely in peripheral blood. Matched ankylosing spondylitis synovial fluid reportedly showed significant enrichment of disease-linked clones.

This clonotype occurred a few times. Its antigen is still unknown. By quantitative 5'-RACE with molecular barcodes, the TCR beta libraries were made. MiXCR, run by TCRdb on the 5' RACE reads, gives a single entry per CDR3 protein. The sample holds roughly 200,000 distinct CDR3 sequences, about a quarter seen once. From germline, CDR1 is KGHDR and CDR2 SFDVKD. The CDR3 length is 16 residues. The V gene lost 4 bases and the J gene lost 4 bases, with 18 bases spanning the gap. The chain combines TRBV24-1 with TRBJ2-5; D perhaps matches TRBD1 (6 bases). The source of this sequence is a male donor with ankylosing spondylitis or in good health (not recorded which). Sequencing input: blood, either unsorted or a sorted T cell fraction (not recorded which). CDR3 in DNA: TGTGCCACCAGTGACCCCGGGACACCGAACGGAGAGACCCAGTACTTC. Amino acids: CATSDPGTPNGETQYF.